This is a list of T cell receptor beta chains from one sample in a study of shared clonotypes between healthy human individuals. Method: immunoSEQ multiplex PCR; TCRdb's copy keeps in-frame clones and lacks some. Of about half a million clones listed, around three quarters are singletons. Sample: PBMCs. Receptor source: a woman in her thirties or forties in good health. Some clones in this sample may be carry-over from other donors' samples. Both conserved end residues are part of each CDR3. A D gene is named only where the DNA matches it firmly. A clone size is listed for some rows: how often the clone was seen (once, few, many), or a class if it is expanded.

NA	NA	13	TRBV6-5	TRBJ2-1	CASSYSRYNEQFF
NA	TRBD2	16	TRBV7-2	TRBJ2-1	CASSTTSGSSYNEQFF
NA	NA	13	TRBV29-1	TRBJ1-1	CSVGTARGTEAFF
NA	NA	14	TRBV6-5	TRBJ1-3	CASSYQAAGNTIYF
once	TRBD1	15	TRBV9	TRBJ2-5	CASSSPGGGQETQYF
NA	TRBD2	16	TRBV6-4	TRBJ2-1	CASSVHGLAGVNEQFF
NA	TRBD2	14	TRBV28	TRBJ2-2	CASRGAAGGGELFF
NA	NA	12	TRBV19	TRBJ1-1	CASSMRNTEAFF
NA	NA	15	TRBV9	TRBJ2-1	CASSVDGPRDNEQFF
few	NA	14	TRBV7-3	TRBJ1-1	CASSPSGGGTEAFF
NA	NA	16	TRBV6-4	TRBJ2-6	CASSERESSGANVLTF
NA	TRBD2	14	TRBV7-9	TRBJ2-1	CASSGSGSSAEQFF
NA	NA	13	TRBV7-9	TRBJ2-2	CASSEQGTGELFF
NA	TRBD2	18	TRBV5-1	TRBJ2-5	CASSLRGLAGRWEETQYF
NA	NA	15	TRBV5-3	TRBJ2-5	CARSLKLDSQETQYF
NA	NA	15	TRBV15	TRBJ1-1	CATSRDIAGRTEAFF
NA	NA	14	TRBV28	TRBJ1-2	CASSLLQENYGYTF
NA	TRBD1	14	TRBV30	TRBJ2-7	CAWGPWGQGLGQYF
once	NA	15	TRBV5-4	TRBJ2-7	CASSSDGSGSYEQYF
NA	TRBD2	14	TRBV7-2	TRBJ2-7	CASSSEGTRAEQYF
NA	TRBD2	18	TRBV30	TRBJ2-6	CAWSATSGANSGANVLTF
NA	NA	14	TRBV7-9	TRBJ2-3	CASSLAPFTDTQYF
NA	TRBD2	13	TRBV6-5	TRBJ2-1	CASGGSFYNEQFF
few	NA	13	TRBV2	TRBJ2-5	CASSESVQETQYF
NA	TRBD2	14	TRBV29-1	TRBJ2-1	CSVEGLADYNEQFF
NA	NA	11	TRBV6-6	TRBJ2-1	CASSNYNEQFF
NA	NA	14	TRBV30	TRBJ2-6	CAWKLGLGANVLTF
once	NA	12	TRBV10-2	TRBJ2-7	CASRQGSYEQYF
NA	TRBD1	14	TRBV27	TRBJ2-7	CASSYGTGDYEQYF
NA	TRBD2	18	TRBV13	TRBJ2-1	CASSRRGLAGSITNEQFF
NA	NA	12	TRBV7-9	TRBJ2-7	CASSLDKYEQYF
NA	TRBD1	16	TRBV5-6	TRBJ1-5	CASSLEGTAERPAPAF
NA	NA	12	TRBV30	TRBJ2-3	CAWSALIDTQYF
NA	TRBD1	13	TRBV19	TRBJ1-4	CASRLQGSEKLFF
NA	NA	15	TRBV6-1	TRBJ1-1	CASSSISPLYTEAFF
NA	NA	16	TRBV30	TRBJ2-5	CAWRPNLLRPKETQYF
NA	NA	14	TRBV5-1	TRBJ2-7	CASSGGLRDMKQYF
NA	TRBD2	15	TRBV5-4	TRBJ2-1	CASSASGLADNEQFF
NA	NA	15	TRBV11-3	TRBJ2-7	CASSLQWGQGYEQYF
NA	TRBD1	14	TRBV29-1	TRBJ1-2	CSVVFGTGAYGYTF
NA	NA	12	TRBV2	TRBJ2-7	CASRDRGFEQYF
NA	TRBD2	15	TRBV7-6	NA	CASSFGTSVNYEQYF
NA	TRBD1	17	TRBV11-2	TRBJ1-1	CASSLGQGGFKYTEAFF
NA	TRBD1	14	TRBV5-1	TRBJ2-1	CASSIDRGYNEQFF
NA	NA	14	TRBV2	TRBJ1-1	CASSEGTLSTEAFF
NA	TRBD2	15	TRBV7-8	TRBJ2-1	CASSSSWTSNNEQFF
NA	TRBD1	14	TRBV7-9	TRBJ2-7	CASSLAGTGYEQYF